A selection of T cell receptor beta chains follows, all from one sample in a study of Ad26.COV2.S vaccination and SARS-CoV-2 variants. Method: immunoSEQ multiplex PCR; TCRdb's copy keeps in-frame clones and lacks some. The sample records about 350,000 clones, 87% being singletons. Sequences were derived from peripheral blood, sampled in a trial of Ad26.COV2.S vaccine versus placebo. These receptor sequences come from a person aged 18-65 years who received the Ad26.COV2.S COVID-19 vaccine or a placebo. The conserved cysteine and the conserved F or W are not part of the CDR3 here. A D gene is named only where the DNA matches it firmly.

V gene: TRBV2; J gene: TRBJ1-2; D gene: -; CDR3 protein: ASSPSLGGYT
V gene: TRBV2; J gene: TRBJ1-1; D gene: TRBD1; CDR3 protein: ASDSFGQGGIPEAF
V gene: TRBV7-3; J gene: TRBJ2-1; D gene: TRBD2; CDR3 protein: ASSLTGTSGVNEQF
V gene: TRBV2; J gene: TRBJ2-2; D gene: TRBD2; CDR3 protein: ARTGSGGQGAGELF
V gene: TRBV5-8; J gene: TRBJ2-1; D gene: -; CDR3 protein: ASSSGLGGSYNEQF
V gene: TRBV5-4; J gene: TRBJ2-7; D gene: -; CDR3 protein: ASSFLGLESYEQY
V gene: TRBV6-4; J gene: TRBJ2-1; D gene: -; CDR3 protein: ASSDSKVRGAVSNEQF
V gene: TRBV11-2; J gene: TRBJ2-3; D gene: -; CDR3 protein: ASSHVQNRQY
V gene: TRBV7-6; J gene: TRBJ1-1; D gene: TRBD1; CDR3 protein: ASSSGTGVNTEAF
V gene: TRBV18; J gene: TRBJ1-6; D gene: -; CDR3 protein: ASSPPRVGSPLH
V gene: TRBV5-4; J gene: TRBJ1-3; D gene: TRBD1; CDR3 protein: ASSTPGQGSGNTIY
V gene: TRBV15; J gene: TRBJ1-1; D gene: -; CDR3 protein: ATSRTSATAEAF
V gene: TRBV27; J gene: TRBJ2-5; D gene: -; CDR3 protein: ASSFRRRPAETQY
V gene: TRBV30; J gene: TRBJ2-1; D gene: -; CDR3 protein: AWGWLNNNEQF
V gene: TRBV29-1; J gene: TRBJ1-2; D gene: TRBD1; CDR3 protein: SAHPGGPNYGYT
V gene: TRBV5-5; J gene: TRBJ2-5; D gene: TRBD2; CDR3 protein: ASSPPRGGEKETQY
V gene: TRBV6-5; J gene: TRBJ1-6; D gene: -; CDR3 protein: ASSYETEASSPLH
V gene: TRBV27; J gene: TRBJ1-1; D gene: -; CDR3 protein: ASSLGGRNTEAF
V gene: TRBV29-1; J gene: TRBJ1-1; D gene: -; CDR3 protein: SVSGNLNTEAF
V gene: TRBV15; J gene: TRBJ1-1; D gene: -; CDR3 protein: ATSIPGVGMNTEAF
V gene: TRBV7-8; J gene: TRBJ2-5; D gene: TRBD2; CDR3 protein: ASSLVQLAGGPETQY
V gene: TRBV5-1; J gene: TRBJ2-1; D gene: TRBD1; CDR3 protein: ASSSRQGVYNEQF
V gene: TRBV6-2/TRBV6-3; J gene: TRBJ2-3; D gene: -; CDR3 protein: ASSYRGPSTDTQY
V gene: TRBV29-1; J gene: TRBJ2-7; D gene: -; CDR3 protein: SVAFPYSYEQY
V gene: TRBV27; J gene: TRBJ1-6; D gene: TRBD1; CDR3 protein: ASSLAGGRGNSPLH
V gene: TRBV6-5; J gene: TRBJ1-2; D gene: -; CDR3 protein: ASSYSGAYGGYT
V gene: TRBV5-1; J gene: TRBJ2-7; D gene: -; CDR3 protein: ASSLGLGRNREQY
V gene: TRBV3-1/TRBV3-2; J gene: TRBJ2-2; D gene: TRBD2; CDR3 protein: ASSHLAGAGNTGELF
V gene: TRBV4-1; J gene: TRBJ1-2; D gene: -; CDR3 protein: ASSESGLYGYT
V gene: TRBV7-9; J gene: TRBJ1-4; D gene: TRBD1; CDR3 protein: ASSLSRTGWDEKLF
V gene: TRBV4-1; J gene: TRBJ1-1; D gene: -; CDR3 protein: ASSPIGLLNTEAF
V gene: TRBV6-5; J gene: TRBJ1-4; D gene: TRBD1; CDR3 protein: ASRYGTGTEEKLF
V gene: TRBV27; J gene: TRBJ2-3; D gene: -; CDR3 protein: ASSNREGAQY
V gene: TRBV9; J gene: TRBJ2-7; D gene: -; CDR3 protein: ASSPRLASYEQY
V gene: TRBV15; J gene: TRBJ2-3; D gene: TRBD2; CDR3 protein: ATSRGGGGSTDTQY
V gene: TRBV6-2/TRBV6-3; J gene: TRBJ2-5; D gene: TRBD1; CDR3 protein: ASSYQPISGGSRETQY
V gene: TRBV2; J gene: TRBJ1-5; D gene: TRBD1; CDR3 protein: ASSEWQGEGQPQH
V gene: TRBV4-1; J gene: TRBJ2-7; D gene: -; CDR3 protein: ASSPSLATPLYEQY
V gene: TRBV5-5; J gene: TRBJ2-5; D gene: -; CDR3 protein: ASSLERVETQY
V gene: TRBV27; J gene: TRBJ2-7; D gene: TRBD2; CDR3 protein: ASASGGQPYEQY
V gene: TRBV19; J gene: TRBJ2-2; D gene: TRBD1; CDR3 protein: ASSKGTGNTGELF
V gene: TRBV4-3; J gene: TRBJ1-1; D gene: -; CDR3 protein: ASSQDLDREAF
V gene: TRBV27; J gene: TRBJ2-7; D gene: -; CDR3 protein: ASSLGQGGYEQY
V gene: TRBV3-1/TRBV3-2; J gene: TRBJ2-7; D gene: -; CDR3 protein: ASSQDGYRSPEQY
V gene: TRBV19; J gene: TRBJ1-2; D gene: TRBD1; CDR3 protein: ASSITAGGAGYT